The 14 T cell receptor beta chains reported below all come from one sample, sequenced in a study of control samples from healthy donors and cancer patients. Using immunoSEQ multiplex PCR, the repertoire was profiled, and TCRdb retains in-frame clones only, with some absent. The data show tens of thousands of clones, around 84% seen once. The sample comprised PBMCs. Receptor source: a man in his sixties or seventies with lung cancer.

Points on this clone: Possible read error: a much larger clone is one base away. V usage is TRBV30 and J usage is TRBJ1-1; TRBD1 is a possible D gene (6 bases). Trimming shortened V by 0 bases and J by 4 bases, and 6 bases separated the two germline ends. CDR3 length: 12 residues. Germline V gene data show CDR1 as GTSNPN and CDR2 as SVGIG (reference sequence). Here the CDR3 reads CAWSVQGTEAFF. The CDR3 DNA sequence: TGTGCCTGGAGTGTACAGGGCACTGAAGCTTTCTTT. The variable domain in full, completed from reference TRBV30 and TRBJ1-1, reads SQTIHQWPATLVQPVGSPLSLECTVEGTSNPNLYWYRQAAGRGLQLLFYSVGIGQISSEVPQNLSASRPQDRQFILSSKKLLLSDSGFYLCAWSVQGTEAFFGQGTRLTVV.

This clone was observed a handful of times. The V call is TRBV2, the J call TRBJ1-5; D call uncertain. The CDR3 covers 12 residues. V was shortened by 11 bases and J by 0 bases, with 8 bases between the two germline ends. Germline-derived CDR1 and CDR2 are SNHLY and FYNNEI. The CDR3 protein is CAGRNSNQPQHF. In DNA, the CDR3 is TGTGCCGGTCGGAATAGCAATCAGCCCCAGCATTTT.

V is TRBV6-1 and J is TRBJ2-3; 8 nucleotides align to TRBD2. V shed 0 bases and J 2 bases; nucleotides not matched to a gene: 4. The CDR3 length is 16 residues. Germline V CDR1 and CDR2: MNHNS, SASEGT. CDR3 nucleotides: TGTGCCAGCAGTGAAGCGGTGCGGGGGGACACAGATACGCAGTATTTT. This sequence encodes CASSEAVRGDTDTQYF.

The chain combines TRBV25-1 with TRBJ1-2; no definite D call. Germline V gene sequence: CDR1 MGHDK, CDR2 SYGVNS. The V gene lost 2 bases and the J gene lost 8 bases, with 6 bases spanning the gap. The length of the CDR3 is 11 residues. The CDR3 sequence is CASSEAVGYTF. The CDR3 DNA is TGTGCCAGCAGTGAAGCCGTGGGCTACACCTTC.

This clone was counted a few times. The J gene is TRBJ2-1, the V gene TRBV5-8, with 9 nucleotides matching TRBD1. The germline CDR1 and CDR2 sequences are SGHTS and YDEGEE. This CDR3 has 15 residues. Trimming cost V 0 bases and J 8 bases; bases outside gene matches: 6. The CDR3 loop is CASSLEGQGLDEQFF. The CDR3 DNA reads as TGTGCCAGCAGCTTGGAGGGACAGGGACTCGATGAGCAGTTCTTC.

There are a few counts of this clone. V gene TRBV27 combines with J gene TRBJ1-2; D ambiguous. Germline assignment: CDR1 MNHEY and CDR2 SMNVEV (reference sequence). Trimming stripped 1 base from V and 8 bases from J, with 11 bases between. CDR3 length equals 13 residues. CDR3 DNA sequence: TGTGCCAGCAGTTTATGGCAGGACGGAGGCTACACCTTC. This encodes CASSLWQDGGYTF.

The gene calls are TRBV24-1 and TRBJ2-1; no clear D. CDR1 is KGHDR and CDR2 is SFDVKD in the germline V gene. Trimming left V 5 bases short and J 5 bases short, with 15 bases between. The CDR3 sequence is 15 residues long. This CDR3 reads CATSGGSDRHNEQFF. The CDR3, as DNA: TGTGCCACCAGTGGGGGTAGTGATAGGCACAATGAGCAGTTCTTC.

This clone was seen only a few times. This rearrangement joins TRBV5-1 to TRBJ2-3, with 13 positions matching TRBD2. The V segment lost 7 bases and the J segment 3 bases; nucleotides outside the gene matches: 8. The CDR3 runs to 16 residues. The V gene's germline CDR1 is SGHRS and CDR2 YFSETQ. Here the CDR3 DNA reads TGCGCCAGCTCCACACTAGCGGGGGGGTGGACAGATACGCAGTATTTT. Translation gives CASSTLAGGWTDTQYF.

The chain uses TRBV24-1 and TRBJ1-1; unclear D gene. The CDR3 sequence is 14 residues long. Trimming cost V 4 bases and J 4 bases, with 12 bases left between them. The germline CDR1 and CDR2 sequences are KGHDR and SFDVKD. This CDR3 is CATSESSPGTEAFF. The CDR3 DNA reads as TGTGCCACCAGTGAATCCAGTCCGGGCACTGAAGCTTTCTTT.

V is TRBV11-2 and J is TRBJ2-7; D is ambiguous. The CDR3 consists of 16 residues. V shed 5 bases and J shed 3 bases, with 20 bases lying between them. Germline assignment: CDR1 SGHAT and CDR2 FQNNGV. CDR3 DNA sequence: TGTGCCAGCAGCAACGCGGTTTCCAGGATTATCTACGAGCAGTACTTC. Its protein product is CASSNAVSRIIYEQYF.

This chain uses TRBV7-9 with TRBJ1-5; possibly TRBD1 for D (5 bases). The CDR3 is 15 residues long. Trimming shortened V by 0 bases and J by 4 bases, and 10 bases separated the two germline ends. Per the germline V gene, CDR1 is SEHNR and CDR2 is FQNEAQ (reference sequence). The chain's CDR3 is CASSLAVEGNQPQHF. The CDR3 DNA sequence: TGTGCCAGCAGCTTAGCAGTTGAGGGGAATCAGCCCCAGCATTTT.

DNA for the CDR3: TGCGCCAGCAGCCAGCCCAACACAGATACGCAGTATTTT. Protein: CASSQPNTDTQYF. The chain is built from TRBV4-1 and TRBJ2-3; D unresolved. The CDR3 runs to 13 residues. Germline CDR1 and CDR2: MGHRA and YSYEKL. Trimming took 3 bases from V and 2 from J, leaving 6 bases between them.

J is TRBJ2-7 and V is TRBV11-2, with 9 bases fitting TRBD1. From germline, CDR1 is SGHAT and CDR2 FQNNGV. The junction had 6 bases not matched to a gene; V was cut back by 3 bases and J by 6 bases. The CDR3 is 14 amino acids. The DNA for the CDR3 is TGTGCCAGCAGCTTTTGGGGACAGGGCTCCGAGCAGTACTTC. Translated: CASSFWGQGSEQYF.

Of note for this clone: At the DNA level, this CDR3 is encoded by other sequences in the same sample as well. This chain links TRBV11-2 with TRBJ2-1; perhaps TRBD1 as D (6 bases). Per the germline V gene, CDR1 is SGHAT and CDR2 is FQNNGV. V lost 0 bases to trimming and J lost 12 bases, with 12 bases between them. The CDR3 length is 13 residues. The CDR3: CASSLEGVGAQFF. CDR3 DNA: TGTGCCAGCAGCTTAGAGGGGGTGGGGGCGCAGTTCTTC.